This is a list of T cell receptor beta chains from one sample in a study of OX40 agonist ivuxolimab in advanced cancers. Method: immunoSEQ multiplex PCR; TCRdb's copy keeps in-frame clones and lacks some. The table lists over 65,000 clones, approximately 80% of them singletons. Specimen: CD4+ or CD8+ T cells sorted from blood, collected in a trial of the OX40 agonist ivuxolimab. Source of these receptors: an adult with an advanced solid tumor such as melanoma, head and neck, liver or kidney cancer. CDR3s include the opening cysteine and the closing phenylalanine or tryptophan. A D gene is named only where the DNA matches it firmly.

v_call	d_call	j_call	cdr3_aa
TRBV6-6	TRBD1	TRBJ2-7	CASGTGAREQYF
TRBV4-1	TRBD2	TRBJ2-1	CASSQVAGGPYEQFF
TRBV5-6	TRBD1	TRBJ1-2	CASSPGTGEYGYTF
TRBV5-1	TRBD1	TRBJ1-4	CASSLRQGQPYEKLFF
TRBV7-9	TRBD2	TRBJ2-3	CASSLARRLAGDTQYF
TRBV7-2	TRBD1	TRBJ2-3	CASSSQGGSGTDTQYF
TRBV30	TRBD1	TRBJ2-7	CAWNRGGTYEQYF
TRBV5-4	TRBD2	TRBJ2-1	CASSPGGLAGGDEQFF
TRBV10-2	NA	TRBJ2-2	CASSEGARYRNTGELFF
TRBV29-1	NA	TRBJ1-5	CSVRGVGKGQPQHF
TRBV28	TRBD2	TRBJ2-2	CASSQPGLAGGTTGELFF
TRBV5-5	NA	NA	CASSSLRDRTYEQYF
TRBV5-1	TRBD1	TRBJ1-1	CASSLEGTGNTEAFF
TRBV6-4	TRBD2	TRBJ2-2	CASSPTSGDTGELFF
TRBV7-3	TRBD2	TRBJ2-5	CASSLNPGGLETQYF
TRBV2	NA	TRBJ1-5	CASSVTPYGGEIRNQPQHF
TRBV28	TRBD1	TRBJ2-7	CASRGQGSYEQYF
TRBV27	NA	TRBJ2-1	CASRRGVDSLRNEQFF
TRBV28	NA	TRBJ1-1	CASSRATEAFF
TRBV28	NA	TRBJ1-2	CASSSGRTYYGYTF
TRBV28	TRBD1	TRBJ1-1	CASSLPDRAATEAFF
TRBV14	NA	TRBJ2-5	CASSRYQETQYF
TRBV2	NA	TRBJ1-5	CASSRDPMGPQHF
TRBV10-3	NA	TRBJ2-1	CAISESTVQLRAYNEQFF
TRBV5-1	TRBD1	TRBJ2-6	CARGTGDNSGANVLTF
TRBV19	NA	TRBJ2-5	CASSRQSEETQYF
TRBV6-1	NA	TRBJ2-5	CASIRMVQETQYF
TRBV5-5	TRBD1	TRBJ1-2	CASSLGVTGSYGYTF
TRBV27	TRBD1	TRBJ2-5	CASRPGQAPQETQYF
TRBV10-3	TRBD1	TRBJ1-2	CAITRTGGGYTF
TRBV5-1	TRBD1	TRBJ1-2	CASSPLGQGAFDYGYTF
TRBV30	TRBD1	TRBJ2-1	CAGTGNEQFF
TRBV7-2	NA	TRBJ2-5	CASSLAGLQETQYF
TRBV25-1	TRBD1	TRBJ1-6	CASSDRGPDYNSPLHF
TRBV14	TRBD1	TRBJ2-4	CASSPLRFDRGKNIQYF
TRBV12-2	NA	TRBJ2-1	CASRLAGGHYNEQFF
TRBV10-3	NA	TRBJ2-4	CAISEKGENIQYF
TRBV18	NA	TRBJ2-5	CASSPQRETQYF
TRBV5-4	NA	TRBJ2-1	CASSPGGVGKENEQFF
TRBV5-1	NA	TRBJ2-2	CASSVTWGPLGTGELFF
TRBV5-5	TRBD1	TRBJ2-5	CASSSPQGPTQYF
TRBV4-1	NA	TRBJ2-2	CASSQENTGELFF
TRBV28	NA	TRBJ2-5	CASSDVKSVTQETQYF
TRBV6-1	NA	TRBJ2-7	CASQGLGASYEQYF
TRBV19	NA	TRBJ2-5	CASLTPRGTQYF
TRBV6-1	NA	TRBJ2-3	CASSGGGFRTDTQYF
TRBV28	TRBD1	TRBJ1-2	CASSTRQGGGYTF